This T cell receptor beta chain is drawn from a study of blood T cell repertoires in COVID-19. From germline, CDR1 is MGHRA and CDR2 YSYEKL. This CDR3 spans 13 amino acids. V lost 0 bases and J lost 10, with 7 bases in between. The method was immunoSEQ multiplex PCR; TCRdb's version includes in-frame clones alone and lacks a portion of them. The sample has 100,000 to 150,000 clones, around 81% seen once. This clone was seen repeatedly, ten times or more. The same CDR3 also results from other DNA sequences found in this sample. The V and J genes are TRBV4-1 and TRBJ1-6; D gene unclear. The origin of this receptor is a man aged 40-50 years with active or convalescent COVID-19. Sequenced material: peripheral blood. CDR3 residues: CASSQEGGSPLHF. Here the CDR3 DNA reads TGCGCCAGCAGCCAAGAAGGAGGATCACCCCTCCACTTT.